This passage covers 27 T cell receptor beta chains from one sample sequenced in a study of blood T cells in healthy people across ages. A second 7 to 11 cycle PCR used barcoded and J-beta primers. One entry per CDR3 protein results from TCRdb running MiXCR on the 5' RACE reads. The sample has 800,000 to 950,000 distinct CDR3 sequences; 35% to 40% are singletons. The sample taken for sequencing was blood. The receptors were gathered from a man aged 18 to 29 in good health.

This chain links TRBV28 with TRBJ2-1, with TRBD1 as a possible D gene (5 bases). The V and J ends lost 2 bases and 4 bases respectively, with 9 bases between them. Per germline, CDR1 MDHEN and CDR2 SYDVKM. The CDR3 sequence is 14 residues long. The CDR3 is CASSLKTEYNEQFF. The DNA for the CDR3 is TGTGCCAGCAGTTTAAAGACAGAATACAATGAGCAGTTCTTC.

This clonotype was picked up a small number of times. The V and J genes are TRBV6-6 and TRBJ2-5; no clear D. Trimming shortened V by 1 base and J by 5 bases, and 5 bases separated the two germline ends. The CDR3 sequence is 12 residues long. The germline gives CDR1 MNHNY, CDR2 SVGAGI (reference sequence). The CDR3 DNA follows: TGTGCCAGCAGTTACTTTTCGGAGACCCAGTACTTC. Encoded protein: CASSYFSETQYF.

There are a few counts of this clonotype. The chain is built from TRBV9 and TRBJ1-1; 9 positions agree with TRBD1. Germline V lookup: CDR1 SGDLS, CDR2 YYNGEE. The CDR3 is 15 amino acids. The V segment lost 3 bases and the J segment 3 bases; nucleotides outside the gene matches: 6. CDR3 coding DNA: TGTGCCAGCAGCGCGGGACAGGGCGGATACACTGAAGCTTTCTTT. Translating it yields CASSAGQGGYTEAFF.

The gene calls are TRBV20-1 and TRBJ1-1; D unresolved. The CDR3 is made up of 22 amino acids. Germline V lookup: CDR1 DFQATT, CDR2 SNEGSKA (reference sequence). The ends were cut back, 6 bases at V and 2 bases at J, with 40 bases in the middle. The CDR3 reads CSAPTPWTSTSQEKAGNTEAFF. In nucleotides, the CDR3 is TGCAGTGCCCCGACCCCCTGGACCTCGACAAGTCAGGAGAAGGCTGGTAACACTGAAGCTTTCTTT.

The chain joins TRBV20-1 to TRBJ2-1; 8 bases fit TRBD2. The CDR3 contains 14 residues. J lost 5 bases, V lost 6 bases, and 9 bases had no gene match. Germline loops: CDR1 DFQATT, CDR2 SNEGSKA (reference sequence). The chain's CDR3 is CSAPRGGLNNEQFF. The CDR3 DNA reads as TGCAGTGCCCCCCGGGGGGGCCTAAACAATGAGCAGTTCTTC.

This sequence joins TRBV4-3 and TRBJ1-2, with D unresolved. The germline V gene has CDR1 LGHNA and CDR2 YSLEER. CDR3 size: 16 residues. V was clipped by 0 bases and J by 3 bases, with 14 bases between them. The DNA for the CDR3 is TGCGCCAGCAGCCAAGATTTTCAGGATCTGCACTATGGCTACACCTTC. It encodes CASSQDFQDLHYGYTF.

V and J are TRBV3-1 and TRBJ1-3; no clear D gene. This CDR3 has 15 residues. The germline V gene encodes CDR1 LGHDT and CDR2 YNNKEL (reference sequence). Trimming left V 0 bases short and J 0 bases short, with 6 bases between. The CDR3 loop is CASSQEPISGNTIYF. The CDR3 coding sequence is TGTGCCAGCAGCCAAGAGCCCATCTCTGGAAACACCATATATTTT.

This chain connects TRBV10-2 to TRBJ2-7; no clear D gene. V was cut by 2 bases and J by 7 bases, with 12 bases left in between. Germline-derived CDR1 and CDR2 are WSHSY and SAAADI. The CDR3 consists of 13 residues. The CDR3 nucleotides read TGCGCCAGCAGTGAGGGGCGACGTGGGGAGCAGTACTTC. Residues: CASSEGRRGEQYF.

The V gene is TRBV7-2, the J gene TRBJ1-3, with TRBD1 matching 7 bases. The trim removed 1 base at V and 6 bases at J, leaving 6 bases unmatched. Germline CDR1 reads SGHTA; CDR2 reads FQGNSA. The CDR3 is 15 amino acids. The CDR3, as DNA: TGTGCCAGCAGCTTAGACAGGGGACTATCAAACACCATATATTTT. Translating gives CASSLDRGLSNTIYF.

This clonotype was counted once. The chain couples TRBV5-1 to TRBJ2-5, with D maybe TRBD1 (6 bases). Trimming removed 5 bases from V and 11 bases from J, with 22 bases in between. This CDR3 is built from 14 residues. Per the germline V gene, CDR1 is SGHRS and CDR2 is YFSETQ. CDR3 nucleotides: TGCGCCAGCAGGGAGGTAGGACAGATAGATAAGCAGTACTTC. Translated: CASREVGQIDKQYF.

Worth noting for this clonotype: This clone may be a read error of a much larger clone one base away. This chain connects TRBV7-2 to TRBJ2-5; D unclear. Germline V gene data show CDR1 as SGHTA and CDR2 as FQGNSA. CDR3 length equals 13 residues. The chain's CDR3 is CAGSQDYQETQYF. CDR3 in DNA: TGTGCCGGCAGCCAAGACTACCAAGAGACCCAGTACTTC.

The chain has TRBV25-1 and TRBJ2-1, with 7 bases fitting TRBD1. The J call is doubtful: the DNA matches TRBJ2-7 better. The CDR3 contains 17 residues. Germline V gives CDR1 MGHDK, CDR2 SYGVNS. CDR3 protein: CASRVQGKWGSYNEQYF. CDR3 sequence (DNA): TGTGCCAGCAGAGTACAGGGGAAGTGGGGTTCCTACAATGAGCAGTACTTC.

The chain couples TRBV4-2 to TRBJ2-2, with a possible D match to TRBD1 (5 bases). Germline V gene data show CDR1 as LGHNA and CDR2 as YNFKEQ. The CDR3 loop spans 17 amino acids. Deletions cut 1 base from V and 5 bases from J, with 17 bases between. CDR3 nucleotides: TGTGCCAGCAGCCAAGGGGCTGCAGGGAAGAGTACCGGGGAGCTGTTTTTT. Protein sequence: CASSQGAAGKSTGELFF.

The gene calls are TRBV20-1 and TRBJ2-5; possible D gene TRBD2, 6 bases. The CDR3 contains 15 residues. V lost 3 bases, J lost 3 bases, and 17 bases lay in between. Per the germline V gene, CDR1 is DFQATT and CDR2 is SNEGSKA (reference sequence). CDR3 sequence reads: CSARRGGWAEETQYF. The CDR3 DNA sequence: TGCAGTGCTAGGAGGGGAGGATGGGCAGAAGAGACCCAGTACTTC.

V and J are TRBV12-3 or TRBV12-4 and TRBJ2-7; no firm D call. Trimming shortened V by 5 bases and J by 2 bases, and 16 bases separated the two germline ends. The CDR3 sequence is 15 residues long. CDR3 coding DNA: TGTGCCAGCAGTGCCCAGGCGAAACCCCCCTACGAGCAGTACTTC. Its protein is CASSAQAKPPYEQYF.

This clonotype was detected many times. J is TRBJ2-5 and V is TRBV12-3 or TRBV12-4, with TRBD1 matching over 9 bases. This CDR3 is built from 15 residues. V was pared by 5 bases and J by 3 bases, with 7 bases of the junction left unmatched. The CDR3 sequence: CASSKDRGFKETQYF. As DNA, the CDR3 is TGTGCCAGCAGTAAGGACAGGGGTTTTAAAGAGACCCAGTACTTC.

The chain joins TRBV4-3 to TRBJ1-6; 10 positions match TRBD1. CDR1 and CDR2 (germline): LGHNA, YSLEER. This CDR3 has 17 amino acids. The J segment lost 6 bases and the V segment lost 2 bases, leaving 7 bases of the junction unmatched. This chain's CDR3 is CASSQSGQGRFNSPLHF. CDR3 nucleotides: TGCGCCAGCAGCCAATCGGGACAGGGGCGGTTTAATTCACCCCTCCACTTT.

Turning to this clonotype: With a much larger clone just one base away, this may be a read error. The rearrangement joins TRBV29-1 to TRBJ1-2; D perhaps matches TRBD1 (6 bases). This CDR3 region has 12 residues. Germline CDR1 is SQVTM and CDR2 is ANQGSEA. The CDR3 DNA is TGCAGCGTTGAAGATTTTGGCAGGGGCTACAACTTC. Translated, it gives CSVEDFGRGYNF.

In its sample, this clonotype was seen a few times. The chain carries TRBV5-6 and TRBJ1-1, with a tentative D call TRBD1 (5 bases). The CDR3 loop spans 15 amino acids. CDR1 and CDR2 from the germline V gene are SGHDT and YYEEEE. V dropped 5 bases and J dropped 5 bases, with 19 bases sitting between them. The CDR3: CASSYGWGTMTEAFF. CDR3 DNA: TGTGCCAGCAGTTATGGGTGGGGGACTATGACTGAAGCTTTCTTT. Drawing the rest from reference TRBV5-6 and TRBJ1-1, the complete variable domain is DAGVTQSPTHLIKTRGQQVTLRCSPKSGHDTVSWYQQALGQGPQFIFQYYEEEERQRGNFPDRFSGHQFPNYSSELNVNALLLGDSALYLCASSYGWGTMTEAFFGQGTRLTVV.

This clonotype is categorized as medium-sized (0.01 to 0.1%). The germline gene is not matched at one end of the junction; a read error may be the cause. The chain combines TRBV5-1 with TRBJ2-3; no clear D gene. CDR1 and CDR2 (germline): SGHRS, YFSETQ. CDR3 length: 14 residues. CDR3 sequence (DNA): TGTGCCAGCAGCTTAGGACCCCCTACAGATACGCAGTATTTT. As protein: CASSLGPPTDTQYF. Using reference TRBV5-1 and TRBJ2-3 for the parts outside the CDR3, the full variable domain is KAGVTQTPRYLIKTRGQQVTLSCSPISGHRSVSWYQQTPGQGLQFLFEYFSETQRNKGNFPGRFSGRQFSNSRSEMNVSTLELGDSALYLCASSLGPPTDTQYFGPGTRLTVL.

The chain uses TRBV10-3 and TRBJ2-7; D gene uncertain. This CDR3 contains 11 residues. The germline V gene has CDR1 ENHRY and CDR2 SYGVKD. Trimming stripped 6 bases from V and 7 bases from J, with 10 bases between. CDR3 in DNA: TGTGCCATCAGCGTGACCAATGAGCAGTACTTC. It specifies CAISVTNEQYF.

The V and J genes are TRBV7-9 and TRBJ2-5; 10 bases are a match to TRBD1. Germline trimming cut 5 bases from V and 5 bases from J; bases unmatched to any gene: 17. Germline CDR1 SEHNR, CDR2 FQNEAQ (reference sequence). The CDR3 sequence is 18 residues long. This CDR3 reads CASSTGTGAHSSPETQYF. CDR3 coding DNA: TGTGCCAGCAGCACCGGGACAGGGGCACATTCCAGTCCGGAGACCCAGTACTTC. The variable domain in full, completed from reference TRBV7-9 and TRBJ2-5, reads DTGVSQNPRHKITKRGQNVTFRCDPISEHNRLYWYRQTLGQGPEFLTYFQNEAQLEKSRLLSDRFSAERPKGSFSTLEIQRTEQGDSAMYLCASSTGTGAHSSPETQYFGPGTRLLVL.

The chain recombines TRBV20-1 with TRBJ2-5; possibly TRBD1 for D (6 bases). The CDR3 length is 11 residues. Trimming took off 6 bases at V and 7 bases at J, with 12 bases between the two ends. Germline V gene lookup returns CDR1 DFQATT and CDR2 SNEGSKA (reference sequence). CDR3 protein: CSAKQGVTQYF. CDR3 nucleotide sequence: TGCAGTGCCAAACAGGGAGTGACCCAGTACTTC.

Turning to this clonotype: A junction end diverges from the germline sequence, so it may reflect a read error. CDR3 sequence reads: CAGSLGRGTDAQYF. CDR3 bases: TGTGCCGGCAGTTTAGGACGGGGGACAGATGCGCAGTATTTT. The V gene is TRBV12-3 or TRBV12-4, the J gene TRBJ2-3; maybe TRBD1 (7 bases). The CDR3 is 14 amino acids.

The chain carries TRBV12-3 or TRBV12-4 and TRBJ1-2, with D possibly being TRBD1 (5 bases). V was cut by 8 bases and J by 6 bases, with 13 bases left in between. This CDR3 comprises 12 residues. This CDR3 is CASGRDFDGYTF. The CDR3 DNA reads as TGTGCCAGCGGGCGGGACTTTGATGGCTACACCTTC.

This clonotype was seen only a few times. The chain combines TRBV7-3 with TRBJ2-1; D is possibly TRBD1 (5 bases). The CDR3 length is 13 residues. Trimming stripped 1 base from V and 9 bases from J, with 10 bases between. Germline V gene lookup returns CDR1 SGHTA and CDR2 FQGTGA. This CDR3 is CASSLMTVGEQFF. The CDR3 region has the DNA TGTGCCAGCAGCTTAATGACAGTCGGTGAGCAGTTCTTC.

V gene TRBV10-3 combines with J gene TRBJ2-7, with 9 nucleotides matching TRBD1. V was pared by 6 bases and J by 7 bases, with 7 bases of the junction left unmatched. This CDR3 contains 13 residues. Germline V gene lookup returns CDR1 ENHRY and CDR2 SYGVKD. The CDR3 region has the DNA TGTGCCATCAGAGGGGACAGGGACGATGAGCAGTACTTC. This codes for CAIRGDRDDEQYF.